The T cell receptor (beta chain) under discussion was sequenced for a study of blood T cell repertoires in COVID-19. Background on the study: Both acute and convalescent COVID-19 samples were obtained from the United States, Italy and Spain. From T cells, B-cell-depleted T cells, or PBMCs came the material, which was cDNA or gDNA.

Those enrolled in Seattle joined during active infection and were followed longitudinally afterward. The CDR3 loop spans 14 amino acids. From germline, CDR1 is GTSNPN and CDR2 SVGIG (reference sequence). V was pared by 0 bases and J by 7 bases, with 15 bases between. Original data processing: Estimates of nucleated cell counts were drawn from the amplification of reference gene primers. Some clones are missing from TCRdb's copy, which holds only in-frame ones; the method was immunoSEQ multiplex PCR. Clone size and the V and J calls come from that table; the DNA yielded D and trimming. Among 540,000 or so clones listed, roughly nine tenths were seen once.

Material for sequencing was peripheral blood. This TCR was sampled from a woman between 50 and 59 years old with COVID-19, enrolled during active disease. The J gene is TRBJ1-2, the V gene TRBV30; D may be TRBD1 (5 bases). For the CDR3, the DNA is TGTGCCTGGAGTGTACGGGGGTATCCGGGTGGCTACACCTTC. Translating it yields CAWSVRGYPGGYTF.